The sequence of this TCR beta chain was determined in a study of early T cells in non-severe SARS-CoV-2 infection. Study in general: Whole-blood bulk RNA, unsorted, was sequenced, and chains were unpaired.

Researchers tagged individual cDNA molecules with unique molecular identifiers. TCRdb independently ran MiXCR on the 5' RACE reads; one entry per CDR3 protein. The repertoire holds about 80,000 distinct CDR3 sequences, with 15% to 20% as singletons. Points from the study as a whole: There was a bias toward anti-spike CD8 responses in VDJdb matching, which missed private and CD4 specificities.

Remarks on this clonotype: Its antigen is still unknown.

The receptor's source is an adult who was a healthcare worker with PCR-confirmed SARS-CoV-2 infection or an uninfected control (not recorded which). The sequenced sample was whole blood.

CDR3 sequence (DNA): TGTGCCAGCAGCCAAGCTCGAGCGAGCGGGGGTGAACAAGAGACCCAGTACTTC. Amino acid sequence: CASSQARASGGEQETQYF. The chain joins TRBV4-2 to TRBJ2-5; 8 bases are a match to TRBD2. Germline V lookup: CDR1 LGHNA, CDR2 YNFKEQ. This CDR3 is 18 amino acids long. V shed 1 base, J shed 2 bases, and the junction held 12 bases outside the gene matches.